This section outlines one TCR beta chain sequence together with its context. Its matching antigen is unknown. Conventional CD4+ T cells were sorted from blood as CD25-low CD127-high cells. Germline CDR1 MNHNS, CDR2 SASEGT. The CDR3 has 13 residues. Trimming removed 6 bases at V and 2 bases at J, with 9 bases between. The sample is drawn from a study of regulatory and conventional T cells in RAG deficiency. Profiled with immunoSEQ multiplex PCR; TCRdb holds only in-frame clones, not every one. The table lists more than 40,000 clones, over 80% of them singletons, with approximately 0.51% in the top ten. Study-wide results and limits: Treg unique TCR beta sequences were approximately 99-fold fewer in Omenn syndrome and CID/AS patients than controls. Patient subsets had shorter CDR3s; Omenn Treg-Tconv overlap exceeded 80%.

These sequences were also reported in another study, on regulatory T cells. As that study records: Amplification used 52 TRBV primers and 13 TRBJ primers.

The V and J genes are TRBV6-1 and TRBJ2-3; weak D call: TRBD2 (6 bases). The sequence derives from a human donor in good health. Sequenced material: CD4+ effector T cells sorted from blood. Here the CDR3 reads CASRGTYTDTQYF. The CDR3 DNA sequence: TGTGCCAGCAGAGGGACTTACACAGATACGCAGTATTTT.